The 21 T cell receptor beta chains reported below all come from one sample, sequenced in a study of cytomegalovirus exposure and HLA in healthy donors (dated by TCRdb to 2015 to 2018). Library construction relied on the immunoSEQ multiplex PCR assay. The multiplex PCR relied on a mix of 60 forward primers for TCR Vbeta segments and 13 reverse primers for TCR Jbeta segments. Here the immuneACCESS table is served through TCRdb, limited to in-frame sequences with V and J called. Missing clones are a known gap in these copies; in checked studies unresolved V genes cover under half, and the rest lacks a known reason. The sample profile shows 100,000 to 150,000 clones; approximately 80% of them were found once. Around 3.6% of the sample belongs to the ten largest clones. Material: PBMCs. The receptor source for this set is a man younger than 40 in good health and CMV-seronegative.

The chain joins TRBV5-1 to TRBJ2-1; weak D call: TRBD2 (6 bases). Germline V CDR1 and CDR2: SGHRS, YFSETQ. This CDR3 region has 16 residues. V was clipped by 1 base and J by 0 bases, with 11 bases between them. CDR3 coding DNA: TGCGCCAGCAGCTTGCCGGGACTTAGCTCCTACAATGAGCAGTTCTTC. It encodes CASSLPGLSSYNEQFF. Looking up the rest from reference TRBV5-1 and TRBJ2-1 gives the full variable domain: KAGVTQTPRYLIKTRGQQVTLSCSPISGHRSVSWYQQTPGQGLQFLFEYFSETQRNKGNFPGRFSGRQFSNSRSEMNVSTLELGDSALYLCASSLPGLSSYNEQFFGPGTRLTVL.

V gene TRBV30 combines with J gene TRBJ1-5; the match to TRBD1 covers 8 bases. The trim removed 0 bases at V and 0 bases at J, leaving 10 bases unmatched. CDR1 is GTSNPN and CDR2 is SVGIG in the germline V gene (reference sequence). This CDR3 spans 18 amino acids. The DNA of the CDR3 is TGTGCCTGGAGTGTTATCGGGACAGGAGGGGATAGCAATCAGCCCCAGCATTTT. Its protein is CAWSVIGTGGDSNQPQHF. Full variable domain (outside the CDR3, taken from reference TRBV30 and TRBJ1-5): SQTIHQWPATLVQPVGSPLSLECTVEGTSNPNLYWYRQAAGRGLQLLFYSVGIGQISSEVPQNLSASRPQDRQFILSSKKLLLSDSGFYLCAWSVIGTGGDSNQPQHFGDGTRLSIL.

This rearrangement joins TRBV10-3 to TRBJ2-1; 14 positions agree with TRBD2. The CDR3 is 16 residues long. J lost 5 bases, V lost 0 bases, and 0 bases had no gene match. Looked up from germline, CDR1 is ENHRY and CDR2 is SYGVKD. The CDR3 sequence: CAISESTSGRDNEQFF. CDR3 nucleotides: TGTGCCATCAGTGAGTCGACTAGCGGGAGGGACAATGAGCAGTTCTTC.

The V and J genes are TRBV29-1 and TRBJ2-2, with 7 bases aligning to TRBD2. V dropped 6 bases and J dropped 0; count of bases not matched to a gene: 4. CDR1 SQVTM and CDR2 ANQGSEA come from the germline V gene. The length of the CDR3 is 14 residues. CDR3 protein: CSVRLAANTGELFF. DNA for the CDR3: TGCAGCGTAAGACTAGCAGCGAACACCGGGGAGCTGTTTTTT.

The genes are TRBV7-2 and TRBJ1-3, with 7 bases identical to TRBD1. J lost 4 bases, V lost 5 bases, and 11 bases had no gene match. The CDR3 is 16 amino acids. Germline loops: CDR1 SGHTA, CDR2 FQGNSA. The DNA for the CDR3 is TGTGCCAGCAGCCCGAGGGGGCGATCTGCAGGAAACACCATATATTTT. This codes for CASSPRGRSAGNTIYF.

This rearrangement joins TRBV11-2 to TRBJ2-1, with 7 nucleotides matching TRBD2. The V gene's germline CDR1 is SGHAT and CDR2 FQNNGV. CDR3 size: 16 residues. V shed 1 base and J 5 bases; nucleotides not matched to a gene: 8. DNA for the CDR3: TGTGCCAGCAGCTTAGGGGAGCGGGATGCAGACAATGAGCAGTTCTTC. As protein: CASSLGERDADNEQFF.

The chain couples TRBV5-4 to TRBJ2-2; 8 bases line up with TRBD2. CDR1 is SGHNT and CDR2 is YYREEE in the germline V gene (reference sequence). The CDR3 contains 16 residues. V lost 4 bases, J lost 7 bases, and 12 bases stayed unmatched. The CDR3 nucleotides are TGTGCCAGCAGCACCCCCCCGGGGGGGGCGGGCGGGGAGCTGTTTTTT. This codes for CASSTPPGGAGGELFF.

V and J are TRBV9 and TRBJ2-3, with 12 nucleotides matching TRBD2. The CDR3 covers 17 residues. The J segment lost 2 bases and the V segment lost 4 bases, leaving 8 bases of the junction unmatched. Germline CDR1 and CDR2: SGDLS and YYNGEE. The CDR3 is CASSLTSGGRYTDTQYF. The CDR3, as DNA: TGTGCCAGCAGCCTTACTAGCGGGGGGCGCTACACAGATACGCAGTATTTT.

The V call is TRBV6-1, the J call TRBJ2-7; tentatively, D is TRBD2 (5 bases). Per germline, CDR1 MNHNS and CDR2 SASEGT. The CDR3 runs 13 residues. The ends were cut back, 2 bases at V and 5 bases at J, with 10 bases in the middle. The CDR3 coding sequence is TGTGCCAGCAGTGAATGGTCCGGGGACGAGCAGTACTTC. Translation: CASSEWSGDEQYF.

This rearrangement joins TRBV27 to TRBJ2-5; D possibly corresponds to TRBD2 (5 bases). V shed 3 bases and J shed 5 bases, with 13 bases lying between them. CDR3 length: 14 residues. Germline V lookup: CDR1 MNHEY, CDR2 SMNVEV (reference sequence). CDR3 in DNA: TGTGCCAGCAGTTTGGACTCGCGGAGGGAGACCCAGTACTTC. Translated: CASSLDSRRETQYF.

The table lists this clone with a few counts. The chain has TRBV4-2 and TRBJ2-3, with TRBD1 identical over 7 bases. The CDR3 runs to 15 residues. The germline V gene encodes CDR1 LGHNA and CDR2 YNFKEQ. J lost 4 bases, V lost 0 bases, and 4 bases had no gene match. The CDR3 region is CASSQETGSADTQYF. CDR3 bases: TGTGCCAGCAGCCAAGAGACAGGGAGCGCAGATACGCAGTATTTT.

V gene TRBV19 combines with J gene TRBJ2-5, with 8 bases fitting TRBD1. CDR3 size: 15 residues. With 2 bases clipped from V and 7 bases from J, the junction kept 9 bases outside the gene matches. Germline V gives CDR1 LNHDA, CDR2 SQIVND (reference sequence). For the CDR3, the DNA is TGTGCCAGTAGTATACAGGGGGCCGGTTTGGGGACCCAGTACTTC. Translated, it gives CASSIQGAGLGTQYF.

This clone was seen only a few times. The J gene is TRBJ1-5, the V gene TRBV10-3; D gene uncertain. The ends were cut back, 3 bases at V and 2 bases at J, with 8 bases in the middle. In germline, CDR1 is ENHRY, CDR2 SYGVKD. This CDR3 spans 14 amino acids. CDR3 amino acids: CAISEAPGNQPQHF. In DNA form, the CDR3 reads TGTGCCATCAGTGAAGCTCCGGGCAATCAGCCCCAGCATTTT.

Concerning this clone itself: This sample also contains other DNA sequences that code for the same CDR3. The chain employs TRBV9 and TRBJ1-1; the D is unclear. V was clipped by 0 bases and J by 0 bases, with 12 bases between them. CDR3 length: 16 residues. CDR1 is SGDLS, CDR2 YYNGEE, per germline. The CDR3 DNA follows: TGTGCCAGCAGCGTAGCCCATAGCTGGGTGAACACTGAAGCTTTCTTT. It yields the protein CASSVAHSWVNTEAFF.

The table lists this clone with a count of one. J is TRBJ2-4 and V is TRBV7-3, with 8 bases fitting TRBD1. Trimming took 5 bases from V and 12 from J; bases not matched to a gene: 9. There are 13 residues in the CDR3. The germline V gene has CDR1 SGHTA and CDR2 FQGTGA. This CDR3 reads CASSPQGAGTQYF. In DNA form, the CDR3 reads TGTGCCAGCAGCCCCCAGGGGGCTGGAACTCAGTACTTC.

The CDR3 reads CSVERLAAGELFF. In DNA, the CDR3 is TGCAGCGTTGAAAGGCTAGCCGCAGGGGAGCTGTTTTTT. This chain joins TRBV29-1 and TRBJ2-2; D is possibly TRBD2 (5 bases). Trimming shortened V by 2 bases and J by 8 bases, and 12 bases separated the two germline ends. Germline V gene sequence: CDR1 SQVTM, CDR2 ANQGSEA. This CDR3 is 13 amino acids long.

This clone has just one count. The rearrangement joins TRBV28 to TRBJ2-5, with a tentative D call TRBD2 (6 bases). CDR3 size: 16 residues. The V end was cut by 2 bases, the J end by 0 bases, with 13 bases between. The V gene's germline CDR1 is MDHEN and CDR2 SYDVKM. CDR3 in DNA: TGTGCCAGCAGTTTAGGGCCCGCGGGGAACCAAGAGACCCAGTACTTC. Its protein product is CASSLGPAGNQETQYF. The full variable domain, with the rest looked up from reference TRBV28 and TRBJ2-5, is DVKVTQSSRYLVKRTGEKVFLECVQDMDHENMFWYRQDPGLGLRLIYFSYDVKMKEKGDIPEGYSVSREKKERFSLILESASTNQTSMYLCASSLGPAGNQETQYFGPGTRLLVL.

The CDR3, as DNA: TGTGCCAGCAGCGTCCGGACAGAAACTCCCCCTTATGGCTACACCTTC. Amino acid sequence: CASSVRTETPPYGYTF. The J gene is TRBJ1-2, the V gene TRBV9; D is possibly TRBD1 (6 bases). Germline CDR1 SGDLS, CDR2 YYNGEE. Trimming cost V 2 bases and J 5 bases, with 19 bases left between them. The CDR3 sequence is 16 residues long.

This clone is a singleton in its sample. The rearrangement links TRBV2 to TRBJ1-5, with 8 bases aligning to TRBD1. Trimming took 7 bases from V and 5 from J; bases not matched to a gene: 4. The CDR3 is made up of 13 amino acids. Germline CDR1 reads SNHLY; CDR2 reads FYNNEI. CDR3 amino acids: CASTGGDYQPQHF. The CDR3 DNA is TGTGCCAGCACAGGGGGCGATTATCAGCCCCAGCATTTT.

The chain has TRBV10-3 and TRBJ1-3; 7 nucleotides line up with TRBD1. The CDR3 length is 15 residues. V shed 6 bases and J 0 bases; nucleotides not matched to a gene: 5. Germline CDR1 and CDR2: ENHRY and SYGVKD. CDR3 DNA: TGTGCCATCAGCTCGGGACAGCTCTCTGGAAACACCATATATTTT. Its protein product is CAISSGQLSGNTIYF.

Concerning this clone: The sample contains more than one DNA sequence encoding this CDR3. The gene calls are TRBV13 and TRBJ1-6, with D unresolved. The CDR3 covers 14 residues. The germline CDR1 and CDR2 sequences are PRHDT and FYEKMQ (reference sequence). V shed 3 bases and J shed 7 bases, with 10 bases lying between them. The CDR3 is CASSFGRGNSPLHF. CDR3 nucleotide sequence: TGTGCCAGCAGCTTCGGGAGAGGGAATTCACCCCTCCACTTT. Complete variable domain (other parts from reference TRBV13 and TRBJ1-6): AAGVIQSPRHLIKEKRETATLKCYPIPRHDTVYWYQQGPGQDPQFLISFYEKMQSDKGSIPDRFSAQQFSDYHSELNMSSLELGDSALYFCASSFGRGNSPLHFGNGTRLTVT.